This T cell receptor (beta chain) was observed in a study of OX40 agonist ivuxolimab in advanced cancers. Study-wide results and caveats: On average, CD8+ T cells had more expanded clones than CD4+. Some patients who did not respond also had low normalized T-cell clonal expansion.

This table comes from immunoSEQ multiplex PCR, and its TCRdb copy is limited to in-frame clones, with some not included. In the table there are about 71,000 clones, about four fifths of which are singletons. This clone was seen more than once but under ten times. The antigen is undetermined. The TCR sequence derives from an adult with an advanced solid tumor such as melanoma, head and neck, liver or kidney cancer. Source: CD4+ or CD8+ T cells sorted from blood, taken in a trial of the OX40 agonist ivuxolimab.

For the CDR3, the DNA is TGTGCCTGGAAAGTGGAAGCTAACTATGGCTACACCTTC. Its protein is CAWKVEANYGYTF. V is TRBV30 and J is TRBJ1-2; D gene ambiguous. Per germline, CDR1 GTSNPN and CDR2 SVGIG (reference sequence). The CDR3 has 13 residues. V lost 4 bases to trimming and J lost 0 bases, with 9 bases between them. Full variable domain (missing parts from reference TRBV30 and TRBJ1-2): SQTIHQWPATLVQPVGSPLSLECTVEGTSNPNLYWYRQAAGRGLQLLFYSVGIGQISSEVPQNLSASRPQDRQFILSSKKLLLSDSGFYLCAWKVEANYGYTFGSGTRLTVV.